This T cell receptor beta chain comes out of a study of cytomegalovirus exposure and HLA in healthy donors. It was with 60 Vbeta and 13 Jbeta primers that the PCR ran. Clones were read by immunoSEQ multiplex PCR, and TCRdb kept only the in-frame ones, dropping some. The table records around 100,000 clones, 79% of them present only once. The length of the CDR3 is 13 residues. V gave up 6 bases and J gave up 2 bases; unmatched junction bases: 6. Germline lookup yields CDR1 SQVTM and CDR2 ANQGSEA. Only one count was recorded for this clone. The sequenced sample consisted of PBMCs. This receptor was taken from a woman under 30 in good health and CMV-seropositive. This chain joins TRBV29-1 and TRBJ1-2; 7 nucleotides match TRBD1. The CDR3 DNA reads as TGCAGCGTGGACAGGCTCGTAAACTATGGCTACACCTTC. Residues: CSVDRLVNYGYTF.